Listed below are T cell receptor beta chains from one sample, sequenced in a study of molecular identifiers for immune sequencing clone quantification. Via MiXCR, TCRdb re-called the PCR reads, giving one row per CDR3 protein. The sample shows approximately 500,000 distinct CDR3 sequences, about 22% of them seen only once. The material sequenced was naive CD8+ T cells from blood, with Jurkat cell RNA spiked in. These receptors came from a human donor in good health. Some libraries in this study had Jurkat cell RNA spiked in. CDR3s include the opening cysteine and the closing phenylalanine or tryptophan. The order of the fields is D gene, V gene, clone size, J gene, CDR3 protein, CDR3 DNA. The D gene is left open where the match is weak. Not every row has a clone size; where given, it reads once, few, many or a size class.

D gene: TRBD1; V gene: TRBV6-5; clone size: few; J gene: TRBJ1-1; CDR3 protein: CASSYSGQGAKAFF; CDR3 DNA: TGTGCCAGCAGTTACTCAGGACAGGGCGCTAAAGCTTTCTTT
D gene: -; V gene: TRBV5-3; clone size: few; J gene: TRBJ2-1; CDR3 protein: CASSGVAYNEQFF; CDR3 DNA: TGTGCCAGCTCCGGGGTCGCATACAATGAGCAGTTCTTC
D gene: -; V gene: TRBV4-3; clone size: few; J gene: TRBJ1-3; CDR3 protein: CASSQDNRPGGGGGNTIYF; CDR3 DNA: TGCGCCAGCAGCCAAGATAACAGGCCAGGAGGTGGAGGTGGAAACACCATATATTTT
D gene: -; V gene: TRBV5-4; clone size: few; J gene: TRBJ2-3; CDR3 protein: CASSFGEGGIPTDTQYF; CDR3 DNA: TGTGCCAGCAGCTTTGGAGAAGGGGGTATTCCCACAGATACGCAGTATTTT
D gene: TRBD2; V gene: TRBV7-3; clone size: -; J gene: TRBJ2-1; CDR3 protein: CASSISGPGDEQFF; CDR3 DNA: TGTGCCAGCAGCATTAGCGGGCCCGGGGATGAGCAGTTCTTC
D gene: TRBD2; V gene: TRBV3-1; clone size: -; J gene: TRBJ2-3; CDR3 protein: CASSQDRAERGKTDTQYF; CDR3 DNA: TGTGCCAGCAGCCAAGATAGGGCGGAGCGGGGGAAAACAGATACGCAGTATTTT
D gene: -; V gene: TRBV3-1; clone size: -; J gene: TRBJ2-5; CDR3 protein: CASSQAHRVQETQYF; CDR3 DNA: TGTGCCAGCAGCCAAGCCCACAGAGTACAAGAGACCCAGTACTTC
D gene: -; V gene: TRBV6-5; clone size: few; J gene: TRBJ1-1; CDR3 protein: CASSYSGGFAEAFF; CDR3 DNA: TGTGCCAGCAGTTACTCGGGGGGTTTTGCTGAAGCTTTCTTT
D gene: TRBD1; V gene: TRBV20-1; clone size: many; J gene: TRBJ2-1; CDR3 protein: CSARYRDRVNEQFF; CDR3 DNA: TGCAGTGCTAGATACCGGGACAGGGTCAATGAGCAGTTCTTC
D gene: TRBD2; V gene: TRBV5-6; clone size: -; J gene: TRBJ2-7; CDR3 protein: CASSLLAGLPFYEQCF; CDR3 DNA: TGTGCCAGCAGCTTGTTAGCGGGACTCCCTTTCTACGAGCAGTGCTTC
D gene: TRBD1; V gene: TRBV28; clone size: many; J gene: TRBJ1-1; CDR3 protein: CASSLEGANTEAFF; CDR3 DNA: TGTGCCAGCAGTTTAGAGGGGGCGAACACTGAAGCTTTCTTT
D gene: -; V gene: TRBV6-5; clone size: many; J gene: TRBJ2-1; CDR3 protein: CASRDLQDPSTYNEQFF; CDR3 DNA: TGTGCCAGCAGAGATCTACAGGATCCAAGCACCTACAATGAGCAGTTCTTC
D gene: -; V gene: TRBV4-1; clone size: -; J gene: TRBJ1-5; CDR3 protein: CASSQEGGGQGNQPQHF; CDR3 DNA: TGCGCCAGCAGCCAAGAAGGGGGGGGGCAGGGCAATCAGCCCCAGCATTTT
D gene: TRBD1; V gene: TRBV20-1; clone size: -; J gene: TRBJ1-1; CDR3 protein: CSARDLGQGDTEAFF; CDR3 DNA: TGCAGTGCTAGAGATCTGGGGCAGGGGGACACTGAAGCTTTCTTT
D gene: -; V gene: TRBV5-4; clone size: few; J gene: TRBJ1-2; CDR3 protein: CASSFVGESYGYTF; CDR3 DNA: TGTGCCAGCAGCTTCGTGGGGGAAAGCTATGGCTACACCTTC
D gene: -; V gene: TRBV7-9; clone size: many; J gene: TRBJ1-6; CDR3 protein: CASSLDSNNSPLHF; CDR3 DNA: TGTGCCAGCAGCTTAGACTCAAATAATTCACCCCTCCACTTT
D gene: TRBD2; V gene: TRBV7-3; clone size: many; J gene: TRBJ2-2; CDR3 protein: CASSFFAGLAALLELFF; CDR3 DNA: TGTGCCAGCAGCTTCTTCGCTGGACTAGCTGCACTCCTGGAGCTGTTTTTT
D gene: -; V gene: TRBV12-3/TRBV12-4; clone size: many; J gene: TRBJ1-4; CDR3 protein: CASSLEGGAPNEKLFF; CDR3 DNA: TGTGCCAGCAGCCTTGAAGGGGGTGCCCCTAATGAAAAACTGTTTTTT
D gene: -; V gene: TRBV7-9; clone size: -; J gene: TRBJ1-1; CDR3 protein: CASSSSQGRNTEAFF; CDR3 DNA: TGTGCCAGCAGCTCTTCGCAGGGAAGGAACACTGAAGCTTTCTTT
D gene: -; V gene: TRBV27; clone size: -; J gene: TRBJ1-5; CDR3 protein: CASSSQGSYSNQPQHF; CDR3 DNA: TGTGCCAGCAGTTCCCAGGGGAGCTATAGCAATCAGCCCCAGCATTTT